This T cell receptor (beta chain) was recorded in a study of blood T cell repertoires in COVID-19. Study-wide context: From T cells, B-cell-depleted T cells, or PBMCs came the material, which was cDNA or gDNA.

The V gene end was trimmed by 5 bases and the J gene end by 2 bases; junction bases not matched to a gene: 12. The germline V gene encodes CDR1 KGHDR and CDR2 SFDVKD. The CDR3 is made up of 17 amino acids. Sequencing was performed with immunoSEQ multiplex PCR; in TCRdb, only in-frame clones are kept and a portion is missing. Of roughly 240,000 clones in the sample, roughly 82% were seen once. Input material: peripheral blood. The sequence came from an elderly woman with COVID-19, enrolled during active disease. This chain connects TRBV24-1 to TRBJ2-3, with TRBD1 matching over 7 bases. DNA for the CDR3: TGTGCCACCAGTGCCAGGGGGACGGGGAAAGACACAGATACGCAGTATTTT. Its protein product is CATSARGTGKDTDTQYF.